The entry below gives a single TCR beta chain sequence along with its context. This entry comes from a study of blood T cell repertoires in COVID-19. TCRdb keeps only in-frame clones here, not all; method: immunoSEQ multiplex PCR. This table has around 69,000 clones, roughly 85% appearing once. In germline, CDR1 is SNHLY, CDR2 FYNNEI. V shed 6 bases and J shed 4 bases, with 15 bases lying between them. The CDR3 sequence is 15 residues long. This sequence originates from a man in his fifties or sixties with acute or convalescent COVID-19. The source material was peripheral blood. This chain joins TRBV2 and TRBJ2-2; maybe TRBD2 (5 bases). Written as DNA, the CDR3 is TGTGCCAGCAGCGTGGACGAGGAGGTCACCGGGGAGCTGTTTTTT. Translating it yields CASSVDEEVTGELFF.